This entry concerns a single T cell receptor beta chain. Its cognate antigen is unknown. These data originate in a study of T cell responses to AZD1222 COVID-19 vaccine. The V and J ends lost 0 bases and 5 bases respectively, with 15 bases between them. Germline V lookup: CDR1 SGHNT, CDR2 YYREEE (reference sequence). The CDR3 spans 15 residues. Study-level points and caveats: Repertoires were sampled only after the peak T cell response. Clonal diversity was possibly underestimated, and the donors were mostly white British, with more females.

Profiled with immunoSEQ multiplex PCR; TCRdb holds only in-frame clones, not every one. The sample yields 240,000 or so clones, approximately 93% seen once. The sequence derives from an adult in good health. Sequencing was performed on peripheral blood, taken on day 0 of AZD1222 vaccination. The rearrangement joins TRBV5-4 to TRBJ2-7; D might be TRBD2 (6 bases). The CDR3 nucleotides are TGTGCCAGCAGCTTGGAACGGGGGACGGTGGACGAGCAGTACTTC. It is translated as CASSLERGTVDEQYF.